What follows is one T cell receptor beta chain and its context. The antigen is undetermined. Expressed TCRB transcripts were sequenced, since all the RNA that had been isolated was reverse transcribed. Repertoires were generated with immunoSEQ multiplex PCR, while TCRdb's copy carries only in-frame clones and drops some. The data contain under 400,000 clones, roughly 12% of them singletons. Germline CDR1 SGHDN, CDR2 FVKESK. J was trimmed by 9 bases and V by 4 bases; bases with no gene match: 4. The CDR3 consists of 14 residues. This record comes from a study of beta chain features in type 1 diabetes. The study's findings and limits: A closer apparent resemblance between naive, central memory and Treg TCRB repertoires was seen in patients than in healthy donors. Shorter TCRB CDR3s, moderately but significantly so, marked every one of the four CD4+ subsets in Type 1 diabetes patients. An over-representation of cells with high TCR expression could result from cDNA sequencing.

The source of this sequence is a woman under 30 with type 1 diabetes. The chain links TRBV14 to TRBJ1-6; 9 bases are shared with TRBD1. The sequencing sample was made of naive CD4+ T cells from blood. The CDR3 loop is CASSLTGGGSPLHF. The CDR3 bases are TGTGCCAGCAGCCTAACAGGGGGCGGTTCACCCCTCCACTTT.